Below are 29 T cell receptor beta chains sequenced from a single sample in a study of T cells after yellow fever vaccination. TCRdb processed the 5' RACE reads anew with MiXCR; each CDR3 protein has one entry. Of some 160,000 distinct CDR3 sequences in the sample, 9.3% were seen once. The sequencing used CD8+ T cells sorted from PBMCs, collected 45 days after the yellow fever booster vaccination. The receptors derive from a man aged 18 to 35 who received the YFV17D yellow fever vaccine.

This clonotype was picked up a small number of times. This chain joins TRBV7-9 and TRBJ1-6; the D gene is possibly TRBD1 (5 bases). Germline V gene data show CDR1 as SEHNR and CDR2 as FQNEAQ (reference sequence). V was trimmed by 5 bases and J by 6 bases, leaving 14 bases between them. The CDR3 loop spans 15 amino acids. CDR3 DNA: TGTGCCAGCAGCGGAGACAGTTCTACTAATTCACCCCTCCACTTT. This gives the protein CASSGDSSTNSPLHF.

The sample holds a few counts of this clonotype. The chain employs TRBV5-5 and TRBJ2-7, with unresolved D. The CDR3 is 13 amino acids. The V gene's germline CDR1 is SGHKS and CDR2 YYEKEE (reference sequence). V gave up 3 bases and J gave up 2 bases, with 9 bases separating them. The CDR3 loop is CASSSPLTYEQYF. The CDR3 DNA reads as TGTGCCAGCAGCTCGCCGCTGACCTACGAGCAGTACTTC.

This clonotype was counted at least ten times. J is TRBJ2-2 and V is TRBV5-4; TRBD2 agrees at 7 bases. The CDR3 has 13 residues. Germline lookup yields CDR1 SGHNT and CDR2 YYREEE (reference sequence). V lost 4 bases to trimming and J lost 7 bases; unmatched junction nucleotides: 4. The CDR3 bases are TGTGCCAGCAGCCCGCCTAGCGGCGGGGAGCTGTTTTTT. It yields the protein CASSPPSGGELFF.

This clonotype showed up many times. CDR3 in amino acids: CASSLDEGLDIQYF. The CDR3 bases are TGTGCCAGCAGCTTAGACGAGGGACTGGACATTCAGTACTTC. The J gene is TRBJ2-4, the V gene TRBV7-8, with D maybe TRBD2 (6 bases). The CDR3 is 14 amino acids. V lost 1 base and J 8 bases, leaving 12 bases between the germline ends. CDR1 is SGHVS and CDR2 is FQNEAQ in the germline V gene.

In its sample, this clonotype was seen many times. The rearrangement uses TRBV28 and TRBJ2-3, with 8 bases matching TRBD2. J lost 0 bases, V lost 2 bases, and 4 bases had no gene match. Germline V gives CDR1 MDHEN, CDR2 SYDVKM. The CDR3 extends over 16 amino acids. The DNA for the CDR3 is TGTGCCAGCAGTTTACTGGGCGGGGGGAGCACAGATACGCAGTATTTT. Translated: CASSLLGGGSTDTQYF.

This clonotype occurred many times. V and J are TRBV5-1 and TRBJ1-1; 8 bases are shared with TRBD1. This CDR3 has 15 residues. The junction had 9 bases not matched to a gene; V was cut back by 4 bases and J by 4 bases. CDR1 is SGHRS, CDR2 YFSETQ, per germline. The DNA of the CDR3 is TGCGCCAGCAGCCCGGGGACAGGACTCGCCACTGAAGCTTTCTTT. It codes for CASSPGTGLATEAFF.

V usage is TRBV29-1 and J usage is TRBJ2-3; 7 bases are a match to TRBD2. Germline V lookup: CDR1 SQVTM, CDR2 ANQGSEA. The CDR3 is made up of 13 amino acids. The ends lost 3 bases at V and 4 bases at J; junction bases unmatched: 4. CDR3 coding DNA: TGCAGCGTTGATGGGGGGGGTGCAGATACGCAGTATTTT. This sequence encodes CSVDGGGADTQYF.

Concerning this clonotype: The CDR3 end shows no conserved phenylalanine or tryptophan, and so a read error is likely. This chain connects TRBV5-6 to TRBJ1-6, with 7 bases fitting TRBD1. This CDR3 comprises 15 residues. V gave up 6 bases and J gave up 10 bases; unmatched junction bases: 13. Germline assignment: CDR1 SGHDT and CDR2 YYEEEE. The CDR3 coding sequence is TGTGCCAGCACCCCGAGGGGGCGCCTGAAATCACCCCTCCACATT. Translated, it gives CASTPRGRLKSPLHI.

This clonotype was seen at least ten times. The chain carries TRBV7-8 and TRBJ2-7; D is perhaps TRBD1 (6 bases). V shed 5 bases and J shed 3 bases, with 14 bases lying between them. Germline CDR1 SGHVS, CDR2 FQNEAQ. The CDR3 extends over 14 amino acids. CDR3 sequence reads: CASSAQTGNYEQYV. The CDR3 DNA reads TGTGCCAGCAGCGCGCAGACAGGAAACTACGAGCAGTACGTC.

The chain is built from TRBV27 and TRBJ1-6; D not resolved. In germline, CDR1 is MNHEY, CDR2 SMNVEV (reference sequence). V was shortened by 6 bases and J by 4 bases, with 10 bases between the two germline ends. CDR3 length: 14 residues. CDR3 in DNA: TGTGCCAGCAGGCTGGGTGTATATAATTCACCCCTCCACTTT. As protein: CASRLGVYNSPLHF.

This clonotype was seen repeatedly, ten times or more. V is TRBV6-5 and J is TRBJ2-2; D tentatively reads TRBD1 or TRBD2 (5 bases each). Germline loops: CDR1 MNHEY, CDR2 SVGAGI. V was cut by 0 bases and J by 6 bases, with 8 bases left in between. The CDR3 length is 14 residues. This chain's CDR3 is CASSYSRGSGELFF. CDR3 nucleotides: TGTGCCAGCAGTTACTCGAGGGGTTCCGGGGAGCTGTTTTTT.

This clonotype was seen a handful of times. The CDR3 loop reads CASSHDLYNEQFF. The CDR3 DNA is TGTGCCAGCAGTCACGATCTTTACAATGAGCAGTTCTTC. V is TRBV6-5 and J is TRBJ2-1; D not resolved. The germline V and J ends were trimmed by 5 bases and 4 bases, with 9 bases remaining between them. The CDR3 is made up of 13 amino acids. Germline V gene data show CDR1 as MNHEY and CDR2 as SVGAGI.

This clonotype was picked up many times. The chain combines TRBV5-4 with TRBJ2-1; D is uncertain. Germline V gene lookup returns CDR1 SGHNT and CDR2 YYREEE (reference sequence). The CDR3 totals 12 residues. V was pared by 0 bases and J by 5 bases, with 3 bases between. The CDR3 is CASSLGDNEQFF. Written as DNA, the CDR3 is TGTGCCAGCAGCTTGGGGGACAATGAGCAGTTCTTC.

The chain joins TRBV7-9 to TRBJ2-5; 10 bases agree with TRBD1. The CDR3 loop spans 18 amino acids. The germline CDR1 and CDR2 sequences are SEHNR and FQNEAQ (reference sequence). Trimming at V came to 2 bases and at J to 5 bases, leaving 14 bases not matched to a gene. The CDR3 DNA reads as TGTGCCAGCAGCTTAACCGGGACAGGGGCCTACCCTAGGGAGACCCAGTACTTC. Translating gives CASSLTGTGAYPRETQYF.

This chain joins TRBV4-1 and TRBJ1-1; D is perhaps TRBD1 (6 bases). The CDR3 sequence is 15 residues long. Germline values: CDR1 MGHRA, CDR2 YSYEKL. V lost 4 bases, J lost 5 bases, and 17 bases lay in between. As DNA, the CDR3 is TGCGCCAGCAGCCTAATTTCCGGGACATCGACTGAAGCTTTCTTT. This codes for CASSLISGTSTEAFF.

This clonotype has at least ten counts. This chain joins TRBV18 and TRBJ2-7; a weak D match, TRBD2 (6 bases). Germline V gives CDR1 KGHSH, CDR2 LQKENI. The V end was cut by 3 bases, the J end by 9 bases, with 15 bases between. CDR3 length: 13 amino acids. The CDR3: CASSPGHRRGQYV. The CDR3 bases are TGTGCCAGCTCACCTGGACACCGGCGGGGGCAGTACGTC.

This clonotype was counted at least ten times. V usage is TRBV6-5 and J usage is TRBJ1-2; 7 bases map to TRBD1. The V segment lost 5 bases and the J segment 8 bases; nucleotides outside the gene matches: 17. The CDR3 sequence is 16 residues long. The germline V gene has CDR1 MNHEY and CDR2 SVGAGI. This CDR3 reads CASSPLGVTGSFGYTF. The CDR3 DNA sequence: TGTGCCAGCAGTCCCCTCGGAGTGACAGGGTCTTTCGGCTACACCTTC.

This clonotype was counted ten times or more. The chain carries TRBV7-3 and TRBJ2-2; D unclear. Looked up from germline, CDR1 is SGHTA and CDR2 is FQGTGA. The CDR3 runs 13 residues. Trimming removed 1 base at V and 4 bases at J, with 4 bases between. The CDR3 coding sequence is TGTGCCAGCAGCTTAAACCCCACCGGGGAGCTGTTTTTT. Translating it yields CASSLNPTGELFF.

A few counts support this clonotype. The chain recombines TRBV10-2 with TRBJ2-1; 9 bases agree with TRBD2. Unmatched junction bases numbered 11, after V lost 3 bases and J lost 8 bases. This CDR3 is built from 16 residues. From germline, CDR1 is WSHSY and CDR2 SAAADI. The CDR3 sequence is CASSEGRGGLLDEQFF. In DNA form, the CDR3 reads TGCGCCAGCAGTGAAGGGCGGGGGGGCCTTTTGGATGAGCAGTTCTTC.

The gene calls are TRBV5-4 and TRBJ1-2; 9 bases match TRBD1. V shed 4 bases, J shed 6 bases, and the junction held 4 bases outside the gene matches. Germline CDR1 is SGHNT and CDR2 is YYREEE (reference sequence). The CDR3 covers 13 residues. The CDR3 DNA follows: TGTGCCAGCAGCGAAGGACAGGGGAATGGCTACACCTTC. The encoded protein is CASSEGQGNGYTF.

The sample holds a few counts of this clonotype. J is TRBJ1-2 and V is TRBV4-1; D not certain. V dropped 4 bases and J dropped 3 bases, with 9 bases sitting between them. Germline CDR1 and CDR2: MGHRA and YSYEKL. This CDR3 contains 13 residues. The CDR3: CASSLAEDYGYTF. The CDR3 nucleotides read TGCGCCAGCAGCCTAGCCGAGGACTATGGCTACACCTTC.

This clonotype was counted at least ten times. The chain recombines TRBV6-5 with TRBJ2-7, with a tentative D call TRBD1 (6 bases). Trimming removed 2 bases at V and 6 bases at J, with 11 bases between. The CDR3 spans 13 residues. Germline assignment: CDR1 MNHEY and CDR2 SVGAGI. In DNA, the CDR3 is TGTGCCAGCAGTTACAAAGGGGGTGGCGAGCAGTACTTC. Translated, it gives CASSYKGGGEQYF.

This chain joins TRBV6-6 and TRBJ1-5, with D unclear. Germline V lookup: CDR1 MNHNY, CDR2 SVGAGI (reference sequence). The ends were cut back, 7 bases at V and 3 bases at J, with 16 bases in the middle. This CDR3 is 15 amino acids long. The CDR3 reads CASNLGMRNNQPQHF. The CDR3 region has the DNA TGTGCCAGCAATTTGGGGATGAGAAACAATCAGCCCCAGCATTTT.

This clonotype appeared many times. CDR3 coding DNA: TGCGCCAGCAGCGTTTTAGGGGCTGAAGCTTTCTTT. Protein: CASSVLGAEAFF. This sequence joins TRBV5-1 and TRBJ1-1; a weak D match, TRBD1 (5 bases). Deletions cut 4 bases from V and 6 bases from J, with 10 bases between. Per germline, CDR1 SGHRS and CDR2 YFSETQ. CDR3 length equals 12 residues.

This clonotype was counted a few times. The V and J genes are TRBV29-1 and TRBJ1-1; possible D gene TRBD1, 5 bases. V was trimmed by 3 bases and J by 5 bases, leaving 10 bases between them. The germline CDR1 and CDR2 sequences are SQVTM and ANQGSEA. This CDR3 has 12 amino acids. CDR3 bases: TGCAGCGTTGAGCTTGGGGCAACTGAAGCTTTCTTT. Translating gives CSVELGATEAFF.

V is TRBV12-3 or TRBV12-4 and J is TRBJ1-6; D gene unclear. V shed 4 bases and J shed 8 bases, with 12 bases lying between them. The CDR3 has 14 residues. The CDR3 region is CASSSSGGDSPLHF. CDR3 coding DNA: TGTGCCAGCAGTTCCTCGGGCGGGGATTCACCCCTCCACTTT.

The gene calls are TRBV27 and TRBJ2-3, with 13 nucleotides matching TRBD2. Looked up from germline, CDR1 is MNHEY and CDR2 is SMNVEV (reference sequence). V lost 10 bases to trimming and J lost 5 bases; unmatched junction nucleotides: 3. CDR3 length: 13 amino acids. This CDR3 is CAIRTSGRDTQYF. As DNA, the CDR3 is TGTGCCATCCGGACTAGCGGGAGAGATACGCAGTATTTT.

This clonotype was observed a handful of times. The J gene is TRBJ2-7, the V gene TRBV7-9; 13 positions match TRBD2. Germline trimming cut 0 bases from V and 4 bases from J; bases unmatched to any gene: 0. The length of the CDR3 is 15 residues. CDR1 SEHNR and CDR2 FQNEAQ come from the germline V gene (reference sequence). The CDR3 spells CASSLAGLAGYEQYV. DNA of the CDR3: TGTGCCAGCAGCTTAGCGGGACTAGCGGGGTACGAGCAGTACGTC.

This clonotype showed up just a few times. The CDR3 is CSTQGGLAQETQYF. Here the CDR3 DNA reads TGCAGCACCCAGGGGGGACTAGCTCAAGAGACCCAGTACTTC. The chain combines TRBV29-1 with TRBJ2-5, with 9 bases lining up with TRBD2. This CDR3 region has 14 residues. Losses at the gene ends were 8 bases for V and 2 bases for J; bases not matched to a gene: 9. Germline loops: CDR1 SQVTM, CDR2 ANQGSEA.